The 17 T cell receptor beta chains reported below all come from one sample, sequenced in a study of blood T cell repertoires in COVID-19. TCRdb's copy holds only in-frame clones and misses some; the assay was immunoSEQ multiplex PCR. Of 81,000 or so clones in the sample, about 89% were seen once. Sequencing used peripheral blood. The receptors come from a man aged 65 to 85 with active or convalescent COVID-19.

This chain uses TRBV18 with TRBJ2-5; D may be TRBD2 (6 bases). Germline assignment: CDR1 KGHSH and CDR2 LQKENI. This CDR3 has 15 amino acids. Between the trimmed V and J ends, which lost 7 bases and 5 bases, there was a span of 20 bases. This CDR3 reads CASCRGTHARETQYF. Here the CDR3 DNA reads TGTGCCAGCTGCCGAGGGACTCACGCTAGGGAGACCCAGTACTTC.

V is TRBV4-3 and J is TRBJ1-1; no clear D gene. The germline V gene has CDR1 LGHNA and CDR2 YSLEER. V lost 5 bases and J 4 bases, leaving 11 bases between the germline ends. The CDR3 has 13 amino acids. CDR3 coding DNA: TGCGCCAGCAGCAAATTAGAGGGCACTGAAGCTTTCTTT. Residues: CASSKLEGTEAFF.

This clone was seen just once. This sequence joins TRBV30 and TRBJ2-7, with D possibly being TRBD2 (6 bases). Deletions cut 4 bases from V and 2 bases from J, with 12 bases between. The CDR3 spans 13 residues. Germline V gene data show CDR1 as GTSNPN and CDR2 as SVGIG (reference sequence). CDR3 DNA sequence: TGTGCCTGGAAGAGCAGGGAGGCCTACGAGCAGTACTTC. Encoded protein: CAWKSREAYEQYF.

V is TRBV18 and J is TRBJ2-7; possible D gene TRBD2, 7 bases. In germline, CDR1 is KGHSH, CDR2 LQKENI. This CDR3 has 14 residues. V lost 2 bases and J lost 7, with 15 bases in between. The CDR3 loop reads CASSPISGGEEQYF. The CDR3 DNA reads TGTGCCAGCTCACCAATATCGGGGGGCGAAGAGCAGTACTTC.

This rearrangement joins TRBV18 to TRBJ2-4; D possibly corresponds to TRBD2 (6 bases). CDR3 length: 15 amino acids. V lost 3 bases and J lost 0, with 9 bases in between. Germline assignment: CDR1 KGHSH and CDR2 LQKENI. CDR3 nucleotides: TGTGCCAGCTCACCCTTGGGGGGAGCCAAAAACATTCAGTACTTC. This encodes CASSPLGGAKNIQYF.

The rearrangement links TRBV7-2 to TRBJ1-5, with D possibly being TRBD1 (5 bases). The CDR3 has 14 residues. Germline V gene data show CDR1 as SGHTA and CDR2 as FQGNSA. Trimming stripped 4 bases from V and 7 bases from J, with 14 bases between. The CDR3 is CASSYRPGEQPQHF. CDR3 nucleotides: TGTGCCAGCAGCTACCGACCGGGGGAGCAGCCCCAGCATTTT.

The chain couples TRBV5-4 to TRBJ2-2; no definite D call. The germline gives CDR1 SGHNT, CDR2 YYREEE (reference sequence). V shed 2 bases and J shed 0 bases, with 11 bases lying between them. The length of the CDR3 is 16 residues. For the CDR3, the DNA is TGTGCCAGCAGCTTTTCGGCAGGAACGAACACCGGGGAGCTGTTTTTT. It encodes CASSFSAGTNTGELFF.

This chain uses TRBV7-9 with TRBJ1-1, with D maybe TRBD1 (6 bases). V was shortened by 6 bases and J by 1 base, with 12 bases between the two germline ends. CDR3 length: 14 residues. Germline V gives CDR1 SEHNR, CDR2 FQNEAQ (reference sequence). This CDR3 is CASSSGEGNTEAFF. CDR3 coding DNA: TGTGCCAGCAGTTCAGGGGAAGGGAACACTGAAGCTTTCTTT.

The rearrangement joins TRBV6-1 to TRBJ1-2; a possible D gene is TRBD1 (5 bases). The length of the CDR3 is 14 residues. V was clipped by 2 bases and J by 2 bases, with 9 bases between them. Looked up from germline, CDR1 is MNHNS and CDR2 is SASEGT. Written as DNA, the CDR3 is TGTGCCAGCAGTGAAATCGGGGGGAACTATGGCTACACCTTC. Protein sequence: CASSEIGGNYGYTF.

The chain links TRBV7-2 to TRBJ1-1, with a weak D call TRBD1 (5 bases). Germline assignment: CDR1 SGHTA and CDR2 FQGNSA. The CDR3 loop spans 14 amino acids. The ends were cut back, 1 base at V and 5 bases at J, with 11 bases in the middle. CDR3 sequence reads: CASSLVRGETEAFF. Here the CDR3 DNA reads TGTGCCAGCAGCTTAGTACGGGGGGAGACTGAAGCTTTCTTT.

V gene TRBV1 combines with J gene TRBJ1-2. TRBV1 is a pseudogene segment. The CDR3 has 12 residues. CDR3 nucleotide sequence: TGCACCAGCAGAACGGTCGGGTGCGGCTACACCTTC. It translates to CTSRTVGCGYTF.

The chain employs TRBV5-5 and TRBJ1-5, with 7 bases lining up with TRBD1. The CDR3 totals 13 residues. The germline V gene has CDR1 SGHKS and CDR2 YYEKEE (reference sequence). The trim removed 6 bases at V and 4 bases at J, leaving 4 bases unmatched. CDR3 in amino acids: CASNTGQNQPQHF. DNA for the CDR3: TGTGCCAGCAACACGGGACAGAATCAGCCCCAGCATTTT.

The chain carries TRBV2 and TRBJ1-3; no reliable D call. The CDR3 is made up of 14 amino acids. Germline CDR1 and CDR2: SNHLY and FYNNEI. V gave up 7 bases and J gave up 2 bases, with 12 bases separating them. CDR3 sequence (DNA): TGTGCCAGCACCGGGCGGGTACCTGGAAACACCATATATTTT. It codes for CASTGRVPGNTIYF.

This sequence joins TRBV12-3 or TRBV12-4 and TRBJ1-6, with D unclear. The CDR3 runs to 12 residues. The V end was cut by 3 bases, the J end by 10 bases, with 7 bases between. CDR3 DNA: TGTGCCAGCAGTTTTGTAAGCTCACCCCTCCACTTT. It yields the protein CASSFVSSPLHF.

The chain has TRBV25-1 and TRBJ2-5, with 7 bases aligning to TRBD1. The length of the CDR3 is 15 residues. The germline gives CDR1 MGHDK, CDR2 SYGVNS. J gave up 1 base and V 8 bases, and 10 bases lay outside the gene matches. Written as DNA, the CDR3 is TGTGCCAGCTCCAAACTCGGGACAGTCCAAGAGACCCAGTACTTC. Translating gives CASSKLGTVQETQYF.

The chain has TRBV10-3 and TRBJ2-3, with TRBD2 matching over 10 bases. Germline loops: CDR1 ENHRY, CDR2 SYGVKD. The CDR3 contains 15 residues. The ends lost 7 bases at V and 1 base at J; junction bases unmatched: 5. CDR3 DNA sequence: TGTGCCATCAAAGTAACTAGCGGGGGCACAGATACGCAGTATTTT. As protein: CAIKVTSGGTDTQYF.

This chain uses TRBV9 with TRBJ1-5; D is possibly TRBD1 (5 bases). This CDR3 comprises 15 residues. V shed 0 bases and J shed 2 bases, with 9 bases lying between them. From germline, CDR1 is SGDLS and CDR2 YYNGEE. This CDR3 is CASSVEGHGNQPQHF. CDR3 in DNA: TGTGCCAGCAGCGTAGAGGGGCACGGCAATCAGCCCCAGCATTTT.